This TCR beta chain comes out of a study of glioma-infiltrating T cells after dendritic cell vaccination. About the study: Samples are from glioblastoma patients in Phase I and II dendritic cell vaccine trials. Autologous tumor lysate was loaded overnight onto monocyte-derived dendritic cells grown approximately seven days with IL-4 and GM-CSF.

Measured with immunoSEQ multiplex PCR; TCRdb has only the in-frame clones, and not every one. Of 72,000 or so clones in the sample, roughly 91% were seen once. The V end lost 8 bases, the J end lost 1 base, and 8 bases lay between the germline ends. Germline CDR1 reads LNHDA; CDR2 reads SQIVND (reference sequence). The CDR3 is 13 amino acids. Time point given: after dendritic cell vaccination, including at tumor progression/relapse. The source was blood, collected after dendritic cell vaccination. The source of this sequence is a human donor with glioblastoma. The chain recombines TRBV19 with TRBJ2-2; D is unclear. The DNA for the CDR3 is TGTGCCAGTGAGAATGAGAACACCGGGGAGCTGTTTTTT. Protein product: CASENENTGELFF. The entire variable domain, with the rest obtained from reference TRBV19 and TRBJ2-2, is as follows: DGGITQSPKYLFRKEGQNVTLSCEQNLNHDAMYWYRQDPGQGLRLIYYSQIVNDFQKGDIAEGYSVSREKKESFPLTVTSAQKNPTAFYLCASENENTGELFFGEGSRLTVL.